This T cell receptor (beta chain) was identified in a study of T cells after yellow fever vaccination (dated by TCRdb to about 2019). For the study in its entirety: The SMART-Seq v4 Ultra Low Input RNA kit was used to prepare libraries from fractions with low cell numbers. Bulk TCR alpha and beta repertoires were sequenced longitudinally to track T-cell clones before and after primary and booster YFV17D yellow fever vaccination. Two healthy male donors made up the cohort, one aged 18 to 30 years and the other aged 30 to 40 years. Bulk PBMC replicates and cell subsets were isolated from blood drawn at multiple timepoints before and after both primary and secondary immunization. Results and caveats for the whole study, not just this receptor: Because only a couple of donors were included in the study, the extent to which the findings can be generalized is limited. After the booster, most clones that had expanded after primary vaccination were detected again (around 96% of CD4 and under 90% of CD8), suggesting broad maintenance of memory. FACS-sorted repertoires could contain abundant contaminating clonotypes from the bulk population, so computational filtering was required. Compared with the primary T-cell response, the secondary T-cell response was weaker but faster, peaking on day 5 rather than day 15. A small share of clonotypes was detected in both CD4 and CD8 compartments, with the overlap likely arising from convergent recombination.

TCR cDNA was made using 5'RACE template switching, a step that added a universal primer site and unique molecular identifiers. cDNA synthesis was primed from both the TCR alpha and TCR beta constant segments. Libraries were amplified in two PCR steps, with sample barcodes and sequencing adapters added in the second step. Sequencing of the libraries was done on either Illumina HiSeq 2500 (2x100 bp) or NovaSeq (2x150 bp). Per the source publication's procedure: MIGEC handled demultiplexing of reads and collapsing into UMI consensus sequences, while MiXCR performed V(D)J alignment. Vaccine-responding clonotypes were defined with edgeR using replicate PBMC samples, requiring FDR below 0.01 and a log2 fold change above 5 up to day 15. CD4 or CD8 identity was assigned to each bulk clonotype according to whether the clonotype was present at higher abundance in the sequenced CD4 repertoire or the sequenced CD8 repertoire. TCRdb reprocessed the public reads (quality trimming at Q25 with fastp, clone calling with MiXCR) and kept in-frame beta chains. CDR3 protein sequences are deduplicated, and each keeps its most common genes and DNA. For this entry, the V and J calls and clone size follow TCRdb and not the study's own pipeline. Here the sample has 500,000 to 650,000 distinct CDR3 sequences; about 15% occur a single time. Roughly 17% of the sample comes from the top ten.

A word on this clonotype: Which antigen it targets is not known. No clone much larger than this one lies a single base away; base qualities are absent.

According to the study, the label for this sample's treatment or condition signals: live attenuated yellow fever vaccine strain. At each blood-draw timepoint, two biological replicates of bulk PBMCs were obtained. A standard Ficoll-Paque protocol was used to isolate PBMCs from peripheral blood. TriZol was used to extract RNA from bulk PBMCs, CD4 and CD8 fractions, and dextramer-positive and dextramer-negative fractions. Based on the germline V gene (reference sequence), the CDR1 and CDR2 sequences are SEHNR and FQNEAQ. V was cut back by 1 base and J by 1 base, leaving a gap of 7 bases between them. Spanning cysteine to phenylalanine, the CDR3 consists of 15 amino acids. This entry keeps only the CDR3 DNA: 45 bases, framed from base 1.

The V and J segments used are TRBV7-9 and TRBJ1-4; the D gene assignment is ambiguous. The sample here was PBMCs, taken about 5 days after the first yellow fever vaccination. The clonotype comes from a man aged 18 to 29 who received the YFV17D yellow fever vaccine. At the DNA level, the sequence is TGTGCCAGCAGCTTAGAGCGTGGAACTAATGAAAAACTGTTTTTT. Its protein is CASSLERGTNEKLFF.